The TCR beta chain under discussion was sequenced for a study of identical twins. Study outcomes and limitations: Insertions were fewer in abundant cord blood beta clonotypes, whereas memory repertoires showed none of this pattern.

TCRdb recomputed calls from the 5' RACE reads with MiXCR, one row per CDR3 protein. Counted here are 200,000 to 300,000 distinct CDR3 sequences, roughly 12% occurring once; the ten biggest clones make up under 4.5%. Healthy Caucasians made up all donors. This CDR3 contains 14 residues. Germline CDR1 LNHNV, CDR2 YYDKDF (reference sequence). Trimming removed 5 bases from V and 1 base from J, with 8 bases in between. This clonotype was detected only a few times. As yet, its antigen is unknown. The same specimen was also included in a second study, on yellow fever vaccine responses in identical twins.

The clonotype was recovered from a woman between 18 and 29 years old in good health. Sample: memory (CD45RO+) T cells sorted from blood. This chain connects TRBV15 to TRBJ2-2, with unresolved D. CDR3 in DNA: TGTGCCACCAGCTCACGACAGAACACCGGGGAGCTGTTTTTT. Translation gives CATSSRQNTGELFF. The full variable domain, with the rest looked up from reference TRBV15 and TRBJ2-2, is DAMVIQNPRYQVTQFGKPVTLSCSQTLNHNVMYWYQQKSSQAPKLLFHYYDKDFNNEADTPDNFQSRRPNTSFCFLDIRSPGLGDTAMYLCATSSRQNTGELFFGEGSRLTVL.